The 8 T cell receptor beta chains below were found in one sample sequenced in a study of OX40 agonist ivuxolimab in advanced cancers. Generated by immunoSEQ multiplex PCR, the TCRdb table keeps only in-frame clones and is missing some. The sample yields 90,000 to 100,000 clones, 70% to 90% seen once. The input for sequencing was CD4+ or CD8+ T cells sorted from blood, taken in a trial of the OX40 agonist ivuxolimab. The receptors come from an adult with an advanced solid tumor such as melanoma, head and neck, liver or kidney cancer.

J is TRBJ2-5 and V is TRBV7-2, with 13 nucleotides matching TRBD2. J lost 4 bases, V lost 1 base, and 6 bases had no gene match. Germline CDR1 SGHTA, CDR2 FQGNSA. This CDR3 has 17 amino acids. This CDR3 reads CASSLGLAGGAGETQYF. CDR3 nucleotides: TGTGCCAGCAGCTTAGGACTAGCGGGAGGAGCGGGAGAGACCCAGTACTTC.

V is TRBV9 and J is TRBJ2-1; 8 bases line up with TRBD2. The CDR3 is 13 amino acids. With V trimmed by 0 bases and J by 12 bases, 5 bases remained unmatched. The germline V gene has CDR1 SGDLS and CDR2 YYNGEE. The chain's CDR3 is CASSVVTGGVQFF. CDR3 DNA sequence: TGTGCCAGCAGCGTAGTAACGGGAGGGGTGCAGTTCTTC.

This clone was counted once. This sequence joins TRBV7-9 and TRBJ1-2, with D perhaps TRBD1 (5 bases). The germline CDR1 and CDR2 sequences are SEHNR and FQNEAQ (reference sequence). The CDR3 sequence is 15 residues long. Trimming removed 6 bases at V and 4 bases at J, with 18 bases between. CDR3 sequence: CASSQDGGEIYGYTF. The CDR3 nucleotides are TGTGCCAGCAGTCAGGACGGGGGGGAAATCTATGGCTACACCTTC.

This chain joins TRBV5-1 and TRBJ2-1, with D perhaps matching TRBD1 (5 bases). The CDR3 has 13 amino acids. Germline V gene data show CDR1 as SGHRS and CDR2 as YFSETQ. V was trimmed by 5 bases and J by 7 bases, leaving 13 bases between them. The chain's CDR3 is CASSLLGANEQFF. CDR3 DNA sequence: TGCGCCAGCAGTCTTCTAGGGGCAAATGAGCAGTTCTTC. Complete variable domain (other parts from reference TRBV5-1 and TRBJ2-1): KAGVTQTPRYLIKTRGQQVTLSCSPISGHRSVSWYQQTPGQGLQFLFEYFSETQRNKGNFPGRFSGRQFSNSRSEMNVSTLELGDSALYLCASSLLGANEQFFGPGTRLTVL.

The chain carries TRBV5-1 and TRBJ2-3; TRBD2 matches at 16 bases. CDR3 length: 18 residues. Germline V gene lookup returns CDR1 SGHRS and CDR2 YFSETQ. Losses at the gene ends were 1 base for V and 4 bases for J; bases not matched to a gene: 6. CDR3 nucleotides: TGCGCCAGCAGCTTGATGGGACTAGCGGGAGGGAGTCCAGATACGCAGTATTTT. Residues: CASSLMGLAGGSPDTQYF.

V gene TRBV28 combines with J gene TRBJ1-2; 8 bases are a match to TRBD1. The length of the CDR3 is 13 residues. J lost 4 bases, V lost 6 bases, and 4 bases had no gene match. The germline V gene encodes CDR1 MDHEN and CDR2 SYDVKM. The chain's CDR3 is CASRTGTGYGYTF. Written as DNA, the CDR3 is TGTGCCAGCAGGACGGGGACAGGCTATGGCTACACCTTC.

This clone was observed a single time. This chain joins TRBV7-2 and TRBJ2-1; 11 nucleotides align to TRBD2. This CDR3 comprises 20 residues. Germline V gives CDR1 SGHTA, CDR2 FQGNSA. Losses at the gene ends were 0 bases for V and 2 bases for J; bases not matched to a gene: 12. In DNA form, the CDR3 reads TGTGCCAGCAGCTTAGCTAAGACTAGCGGGGATATACGGCCCTACAATGAGCAGTTCTTC. Its translation: CASSLAKTSGDIRPYNEQFF.

The chain combines TRBV6-5 with TRBJ1-1; perhaps TRBD1 as D (6 bases). Trimming stripped 4 bases from V and 8 bases from J, with 20 bases between. Per germline, CDR1 MNHEY and CDR2 SVGAGI. The CDR3 totals 15 residues. In DNA form, the CDR3 reads TGTGCCAGCAGTTCCGGGGCGGGGTTACAGGGAGAAGCTTTCTTT. Protein product: CASSSGAGLQGEAFF.